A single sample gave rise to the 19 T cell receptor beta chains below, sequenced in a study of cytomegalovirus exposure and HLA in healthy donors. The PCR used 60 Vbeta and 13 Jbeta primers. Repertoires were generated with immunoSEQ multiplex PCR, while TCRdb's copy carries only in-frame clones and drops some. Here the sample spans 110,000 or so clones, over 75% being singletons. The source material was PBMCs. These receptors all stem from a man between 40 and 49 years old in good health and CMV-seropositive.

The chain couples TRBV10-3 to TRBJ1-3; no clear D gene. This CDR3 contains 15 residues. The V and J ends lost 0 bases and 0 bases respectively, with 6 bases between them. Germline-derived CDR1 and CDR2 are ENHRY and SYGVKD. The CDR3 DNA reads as TGTGCCATCAGTGAGTCGGGCAGCTCTGGAAACACCATATATTTT. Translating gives CAISESGSSGNTIYF.

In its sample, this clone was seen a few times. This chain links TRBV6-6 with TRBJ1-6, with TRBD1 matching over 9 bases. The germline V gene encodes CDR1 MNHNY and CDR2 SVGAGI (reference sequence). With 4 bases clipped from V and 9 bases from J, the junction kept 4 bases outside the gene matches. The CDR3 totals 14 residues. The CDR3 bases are TGTGCCAGCAGTTGGGGACAGGGAACTTCACCCCTCCACTTT. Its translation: CASSWGQGTSPLHF.

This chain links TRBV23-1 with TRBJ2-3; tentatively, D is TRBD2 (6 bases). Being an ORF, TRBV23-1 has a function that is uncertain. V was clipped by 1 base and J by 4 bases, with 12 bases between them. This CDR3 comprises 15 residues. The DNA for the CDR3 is TGCGCCAGCAGTCAATTATGGAGGGGCTCAGATACGCAGTATTTT. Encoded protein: CASSQLWRGSDTQYF.

DNA for the CDR3: TGTGCCAGCAGCTTCGAAGTAGCGGGGGGGAACACAGATACGCAGTATTTT. Protein sequence: CASSFEVAGGNTDTQYF. The chain employs TRBV7-8 and TRBJ2-3, with 11 bases matching TRBD2. Germline trimming cut 3 bases from V and 2 bases from J; bases unmatched to any gene: 7. The germline V gene encodes CDR1 SGHVS and CDR2 FQNEAQ. The CDR3 contains 17 residues.

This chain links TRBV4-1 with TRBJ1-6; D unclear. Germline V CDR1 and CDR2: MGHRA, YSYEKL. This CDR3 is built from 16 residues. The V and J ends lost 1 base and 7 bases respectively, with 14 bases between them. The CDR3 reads CASSQVGTSRNSPLHF. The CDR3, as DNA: TGCGCCAGCAGCCAAGTTGGTACCAGTCGAAATTCACCCCTCCACTTT.

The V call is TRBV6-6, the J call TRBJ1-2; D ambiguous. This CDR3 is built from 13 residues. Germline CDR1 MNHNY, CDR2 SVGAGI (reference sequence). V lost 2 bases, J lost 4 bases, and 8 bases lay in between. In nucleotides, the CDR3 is TGTGCCAGCAGTTACGAGGACTTCTATGGCTACACCTTC. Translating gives CASSYEDFYGYTF.

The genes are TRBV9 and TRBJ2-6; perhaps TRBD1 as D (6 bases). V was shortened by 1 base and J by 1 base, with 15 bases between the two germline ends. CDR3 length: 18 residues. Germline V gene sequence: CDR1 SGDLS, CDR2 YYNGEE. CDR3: CASSVLQGIGSGANVLTF. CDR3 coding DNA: TGTGCCAGCAGCGTATTACAGGGAATCGGGTCTGGGGCCAACGTCCTGACTTTC.

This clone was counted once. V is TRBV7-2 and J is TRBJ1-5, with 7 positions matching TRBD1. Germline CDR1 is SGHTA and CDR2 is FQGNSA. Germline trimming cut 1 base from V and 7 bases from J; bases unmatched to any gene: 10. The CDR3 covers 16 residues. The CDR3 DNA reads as TGTGCCAGCAGCTTAGACAGGGGAGGAGGTTCGCAGCCCCAGCATTTT. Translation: CASSLDRGGGSQPQHF.

CDR3 nucleotides: TGTGCTAGTGGTTTGGTCTACAGGGTTAGCAATCAGCCCCAGCATTTT. Amino acids: CASGLVYRVSNQPQHF. The chain carries TRBV12-5 and TRBJ1-5; D may be TRBD1 (6 bases). Trimming cost V 0 bases and J 0 bases, with 9 bases left between them. Germline V gives CDR1 LGHNT, CDR2 FRNRAP. The CDR3 has 16 amino acids.

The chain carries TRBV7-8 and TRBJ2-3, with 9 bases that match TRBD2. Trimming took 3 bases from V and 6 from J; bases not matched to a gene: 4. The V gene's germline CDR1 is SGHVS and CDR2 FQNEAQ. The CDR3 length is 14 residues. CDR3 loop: CASSLLSGGDTQYF. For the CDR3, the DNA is TGTGCCAGCAGCTTGTTAAGCGGGGGGGATACGCAGTATTTT.

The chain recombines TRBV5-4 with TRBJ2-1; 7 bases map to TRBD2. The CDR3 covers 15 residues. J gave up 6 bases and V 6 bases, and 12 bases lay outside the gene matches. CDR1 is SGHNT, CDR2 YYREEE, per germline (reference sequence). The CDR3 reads CASTPASGMFNEQFF. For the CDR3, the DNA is TGTGCCAGCACCCCGGCTAGCGGTATGTTCAATGAGCAGTTCTTC.

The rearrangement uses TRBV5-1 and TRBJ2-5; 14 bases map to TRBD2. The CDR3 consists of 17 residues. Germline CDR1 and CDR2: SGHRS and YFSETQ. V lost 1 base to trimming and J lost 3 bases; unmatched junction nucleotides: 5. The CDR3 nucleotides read TGCGCCAGCAGCTTGACCCCGACTAGCGGGAGGGAAGAGACCCAGTACTTC. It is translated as CASSLTPTSGREETQYF.

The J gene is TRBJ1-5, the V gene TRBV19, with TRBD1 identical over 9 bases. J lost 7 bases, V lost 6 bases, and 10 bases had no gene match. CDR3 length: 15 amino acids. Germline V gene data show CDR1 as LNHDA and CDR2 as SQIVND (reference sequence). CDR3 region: CASSSDRGRVQPQHF. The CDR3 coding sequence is TGTGCCAGTAGCAGTGACAGGGGGAGGGTGCAGCCCCAGCATTTT. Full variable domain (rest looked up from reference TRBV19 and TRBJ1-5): DGGITQSPKYLFRKEGQNVTLSCEQNLNHDAMYWYRQDPGQGLRLIYYSQIVNDFQKGDIAEGYSVSREKKESFPLTVTSAQKNPTAFYLCASSSDRGRVQPQHFGDGTRLSIL.

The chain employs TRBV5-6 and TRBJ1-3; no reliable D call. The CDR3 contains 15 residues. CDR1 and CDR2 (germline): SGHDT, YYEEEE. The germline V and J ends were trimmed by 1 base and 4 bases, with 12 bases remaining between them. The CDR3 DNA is TGTGCCAGCAGCTTGTTTCAGGCTTTCGGAAACACCATATATTTT. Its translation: CASSLFQAFGNTIYF.

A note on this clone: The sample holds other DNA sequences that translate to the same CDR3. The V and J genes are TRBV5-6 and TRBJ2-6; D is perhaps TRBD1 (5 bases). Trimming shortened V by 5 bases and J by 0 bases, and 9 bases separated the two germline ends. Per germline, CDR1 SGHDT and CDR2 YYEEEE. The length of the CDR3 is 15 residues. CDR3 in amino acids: CASRFQGSGANVLTF. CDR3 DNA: TGTGCCAGCAGGTTCCAGGGCTCTGGGGCCAACGTCCTGACTTTC.

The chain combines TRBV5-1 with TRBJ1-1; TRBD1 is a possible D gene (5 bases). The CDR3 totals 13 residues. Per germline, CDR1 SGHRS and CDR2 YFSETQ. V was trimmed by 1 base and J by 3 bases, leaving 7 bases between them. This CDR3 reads CASSLKGYTEAFF. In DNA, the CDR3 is TGCGCCAGCAGCTTGAAGGGGTACACTGAAGCTTTCTTT. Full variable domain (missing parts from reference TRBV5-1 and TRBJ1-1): KAGVTQTPRYLIKTRGQQVTLSCSPISGHRSVSWYQQTPGQGLQFLFEYFSETQRNKGNFPGRFSGRQFSNSRSEMNVSTLELGDSALYLCASSLKGYTEAFFGQGTRLTVV.

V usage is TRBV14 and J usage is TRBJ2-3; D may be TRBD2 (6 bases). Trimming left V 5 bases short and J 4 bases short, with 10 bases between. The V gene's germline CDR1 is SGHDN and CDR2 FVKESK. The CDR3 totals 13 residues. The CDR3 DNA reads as TGTGCCAGCAGCGTACTAGCCGCAGATACGCAGTATTTT. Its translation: CASSVLAADTQYF.

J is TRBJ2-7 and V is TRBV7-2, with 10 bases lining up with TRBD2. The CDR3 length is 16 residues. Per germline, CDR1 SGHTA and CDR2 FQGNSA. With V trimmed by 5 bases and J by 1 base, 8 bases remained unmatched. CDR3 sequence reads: CASSLGSGGGSYEQYF. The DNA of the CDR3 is TGTGCCAGCAGCCTGGGGAGCGGGGGGGGTTCCTACGAGCAGTACTTC.

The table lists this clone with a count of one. The CDR3 is CASRSPPPRESEQYF. The CDR3 bases are TGTGCCAGCAGATCCCCTCCGCCCCGGGAAAGCGAGCAGTACTTC. This chain uses TRBV6-5 with TRBJ2-7; weak D call: TRBD2 (5 bases). Germline loops: CDR1 MNHEY, CDR2 SVGAGI. V lost 6 bases, J lost 6 bases, and 21 bases lay in between. CDR3 size: 15 residues.